These 5 T cell receptor beta chains were all obtained from the same sample, sequenced in a study of CD8+ T cells in alopecia areata. Sequencing relied on a cDNA template that was reverse transcribed from extracted RNA. The protocol was immunoSEQ multiplex PCR, while the TCRdb copy is restricted to in-frame clones and leaves out a portion. The sample contains roughly 150,000 clones, about 60% of which appear only once. Sample: CD4+ T cells sorted from blood. These receptors all come from a human donor in good health.

This clone came up a few times. This chain joins TRBV30 and TRBJ1-1; a weak D match, TRBD1 (5 bases). Germline CDR1 reads GTSNPN; CDR2 reads SVGIG (reference sequence). CDR3 length: 14 residues. V gave up 8 bases and J gave up 1 base, with 17 bases separating them. CDR3 sequence (DNA): TGTGCCCTTGGCACCGGGACGGGGAACACTGAAGCTTTCTTT. The encoded protein is CALGTGTGNTEAFF. Using reference TRBV30 and TRBJ1-1 for the parts outside the CDR3, the full variable domain is SQTIHQWPATLVQPVGSPLSLECTVEGTSNPNLYWYRQAAGRGLQLLFYSVGIGQISSEVPQNLSASRPQDRQFILSSKKLLLSDSGFYLCALGTGTGNTEAFFGQGTRLTVV.

V is TRBV19 and J is TRBJ2-1; 10 bases fit TRBD2. This CDR3 region has 15 residues. The V gene's germline CDR1 is LNHDA and CDR2 SQIVND (reference sequence). After removal of 2 bases from V and 7 bases from J, the junction contained 5 bases not matched to a gene. The chain's CDR3 is CASSIQAGGRNEQFF. In nucleotides, the CDR3 is TGTGCCAGTAGTATACAAGCGGGAGGGCGGAATGAGCAGTTCTTC.

This chain uses TRBV5-1 with TRBJ2-3, with D hard to call. V lost 0 bases and J lost 0, with 5 bases in between. From germline, CDR1 is SGHRS and CDR2 YFSETQ. The CDR3 is 14 residues long. This CDR3 is CASSLAASTDTQYF. As DNA, the CDR3 is TGCGCCAGCAGCTTGGCGGCTAGCACAGATACGCAGTATTTT.

The chain joins TRBV30 to TRBJ2-5; D call uncertain. CDR1 and CDR2 (germline): GTSNPN, SVGIG (reference sequence). This CDR3 is built from 12 residues. V gave up 0 bases and J gave up 2 bases, with 4 bases separating them. For the CDR3, the DNA is TGTGCCTGGAGTGTGCAGCAAGAGACCCAGTACTTC. Its translation is CAWSVQQETQYF.

V usage is TRBV5-1 and J usage is TRBJ2-1; 8 bases are shared with TRBD2. Looked up from germline, CDR1 is SGHRS and CDR2 is YFSETQ. V lost 2 bases to trimming and J lost 3 bases; unmatched junction nucleotides: 7. CDR3 size: 16 residues. The CDR3 DNA is TGCGCCAGCAGCTTCACTAGCGGAGTTAGCTACAATGAGCAGTTCTTC. Translated: CASSFTSGVSYNEQFF. The full variable domain, rest sourced from reference TRBV5-1 and TRBJ2-1, is KAGVTQTPRYLIKTRGQQVTLSCSPISGHRSVSWYQQTPGQGLQFLFEYFSETQRNKGNFPGRFSGRQFSNSRSEMNVSTLELGDSALYLCASSFTSGVSYNEQFFGPGTRLTVL.